The clone carrying this T cell receptor (beta chain) was observed a handful of times. Antigen unknown. Relying on iRepertoire HTBI primers and Arm-PCR of CDR3 regions, the team built TCR beta libraries. From the multiplex PCR reads, TCRdb called clonotypes with MiXCR, one entry per CDR3 protein. The repertoire holds over 250,000 distinct CDR3 sequences, with under 25% as singletons. Sample time point: persistent/refractory GD, antithyroid drugs over 5 years with positive TRAb. The TCR library used RNA extracted from PBMCs. Germline CDR1 and CDR2: SQVTM and ANQGSEA. The CDR3 runs 14 residues. Trimming cost V 4 bases and J 4 bases, with 17 bases left between them. These data originate in a study of regulatory T cells in long-lasting Graves disease. General study findings and limits: A greater number of public clonotypes (more than 2,500) was shared by persistent patients than by new patients (over 900).

The sample was peripheral blood mononuclear cells (PBMCs), taken when the disease was refractory, from a patient treated with antithyroid drugs. This TCR was sampled from a female donor with Graves disease. J is TRBJ2-7 and V is TRBV29-1, with no clear D. The CDR3: CSVGGGDNEYEQYF. The DNA for the CDR3 is TGCAGCGTTGGGGGTGGGGATAACGAATACGAGCAGTACTTC.